The clone carrying this TCR beta chain was picked up many times. The target antigen is unknown. Germline assignment: CDR1 SGHTA and CDR2 FQGTGA. The CDR3 covers 13 residues. Trimming stripped 4 bases from V and 9 bases from J, with 10 bases between. RNA transcripts yielded amplified TCR beta CDR3 regions. An initial round of RT-PCR targeting the TCR CDR3 relied on the HTBI primer set. TCRdb re-analysed the multiplex PCR reads in MiXCR, keeping a single row per CDR3 protein. Here the sample spans around 390,000 distinct CDR3 sequences, about 14% being singletons. This sample stems from a study of T cells in Graves' hyperthyroidism and ophthalmopathy. Findings of the study overall: Expanded thyroid clonotypes (above 0.001) were mostly also found in blood.

PBMCs were collected from an approximately 10 ml volume of fresh peripheral blood. The chain recombines TRBV7-3 with TRBJ1-6, with unresolved D. Sequencing was performed on blood. The origin of this receptor is a woman aged 25 to 39 with Graves' ophthalmopathy. The CDR3 spells CASSSNAGSPLHF. CDR3 nucleotide sequence: TGTGCCAGCAGCTCCAATGCAGGTTCACCCCTCCACTTT. Based on the CDR3 plus reference TRBV7-3 and TRBJ1-6, the full variable domain is GAGVSQTPSNKVTEKGKYVELRCDPISGHTALYWYRQSLGQGPEFLIYFQGTGAADDSGLPNDRFFAVRPEGSVSTLKIQRTERGDSAVYLCASSSNAGSPLHFGNGTRLTVT.